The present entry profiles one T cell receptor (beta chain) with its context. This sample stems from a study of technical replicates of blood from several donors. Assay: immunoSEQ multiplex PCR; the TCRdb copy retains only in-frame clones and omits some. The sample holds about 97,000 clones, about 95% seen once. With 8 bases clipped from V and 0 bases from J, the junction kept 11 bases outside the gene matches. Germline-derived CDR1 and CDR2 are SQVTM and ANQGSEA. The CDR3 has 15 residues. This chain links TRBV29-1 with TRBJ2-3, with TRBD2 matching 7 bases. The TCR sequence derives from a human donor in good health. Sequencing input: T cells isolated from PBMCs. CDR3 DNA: TGCAGCCTGGGGCTAGCGGAAACTAGCACAGATACGCAGTATTTT. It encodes CSLGLAETSTDTQYF.